The rows below give T cell receptor beta chains drawn from one sample of a study of cytotoxic CD8 clonotypes in ibrutinib-treated CLL. Only in-frame clones appear in the TCRdb table, and some are missing; sequencing was by immunoSEQ multiplex PCR. The profile shows 150,000 or so clones, approximately 75% of them singletons. Sample: PBMCs, taken after 12 months of ibrutinib treatment. The receptor source for this set is a human donor with chronic lymphocytic leukemia. Both conserved end residues are part of each CDR3. A D gene is named only where the DNA matches it firmly. Rows give clone size only sometimes, using once, few, many, or a class for an expanded clone.

TRBJ2-7 | . | TRBV6-5 | TRBD2 | CASSRTSGPTYEQYF | TGTGCCAGCAGCAGGACTAGCGGACCGACCTACGAGCAGTACTTC
TRBJ2-1 | . | TRBV7-2 | TRBD1 | CASSETGVVTMSEQFF | TGTGCCAGCAGCGAGACAGGGGTGGTCACAATGAGTGAGCAGTTCTTC
TRBJ1-2 | . | TRBV18 | TRBD1 | CASSPQGQGHTF | TGTGCCAGCTCACCACAGGGACAGGGACACACCTTC
TRBJ2-7 | . | TRBV13 | . | CASSLAVPSPQYF | TGTGCCAGCAGCTTAGCGGTCCCAAGTCCGCAGTACTTC
TRBJ2-2 | . | TRBV6-5 | TRBD2 | CASSYSGGGQGGELFF | TGTGCCAGCAGTTATTCGGGCGGGGGGCAAGGCGGGGAGCTGTTTTTT
TRBJ2-1 | . | TRBV9 | TRBD1 | CASSVVDRESYNEQFF | TGTGCCAGCAGCGTAGTCGACAGGGAATCCTACAATGAGCAGTTCTTC
TRBJ1-1 | . | TRBV7-9 | . | CASSLTEVNTEAFF | TGTGCCAGCAGCTTAACCGAAGTGAACACTGAAGCTTTCTTT
TRBJ2-1 | . | TRBV7-9 | . | CASSLYRENFDEQFF | TGTGCCAGCAGCTTATACCGGGAGAACTTCGATGAGCAGTTCTTC
TRBJ2-3 | . | TRBV30 | . | CAWSKGVFETQYF | TGTGCCTGGAGTAAAGGCGTGTTCGAGACGCAGTATTTT
TRBJ2-5 | . | TRBV5-1 | TRBD2 | CASSLGLAGVETQYF | TGCGCCAGCAGCTTAGGGCTAGCGGGAGTAGAGACCCAGTACTTC
TRBJ1-3 | . | TRBV7-2 | . | CASSVDSFTGNTIYF | TGTGCCAGCAGCGTGGACAGTTTCACTGGAAACACCATATATTTT
TRBJ1-4 | . | TRBV2 | TRBD1 | CASTQPGQAEKLFF | TGTGCCAGCACTCAGCCGGGACAGGCTGAAAAACTGTTTTTT
TRBJ1-5 | . | TRBV6-5 | . | CASSSQGLGQPQHF | TGTGCCAGCAGCTCTCAGGGGCTTGGTCAGCCCCAGCATTTT
TRBJ2-1 | . | TRBV9 | . | CASRRGGTSYNEQFF | TGTGCCAGCAGGAGAGGGGGGACTTCCTACAATGAGCAGTTCTTC
TRBJ2-2 | . | TRBV10-2 | TRBD1 | CAIRDRANTGELFF | TGCGCCATCCGGGACAGGGCTAACACCGGGGAGCTGTTTTTT
TRBJ2-7 | . | TRBV7-9 | . | CASSPDGAYEQYF | TGTGCCAGCAGCCCTGACGGAGCCTACGAGCAGTACTTC
TRBJ1-2 | . | TRBV11-1 | TRBD1 | CASSLDRVSGYTF | TGTGCCAGCAGCCTTGACAGGGTAAGTGGCTACACCTTC
TRBJ1-1 | . | TRBV18 | . | CASSPQGSNTEAFF | TGTGCCAGCTCACCACAGGGGAGTAACACTGAAGCTTTCTTT
TRBJ1-2 | . | TRBV23-1 | TRBD1 | CASSQQTGYINYGYTF | TGCGCCAGCAGTCAGCAGACAGGGTACATAAACTATGGCTACACCTTC
TRBJ2-2 | once | TRBV19 | TRBD1 | CASSSRQGTNTGELFF | TGTGCCAGTAGTAGCCGACAGGGGACGAACACCGGGGAGCTGTTTTTT
TRBJ1-4 | . | TRBV5-1 | . | CASSLNRASNEKLFF | TGCGCCAGCAGCTTGAACAGGGCCTCTAATGAAAAACTGTTTTTT
TRBJ1-5 | . | TRBV30 | . | CAWSTGFDQPQHF | TGTGCCTGGAGTACGGGGTTCGATCAGCCCCAGCATTTT
TRBJ2-3 | . | TRBV9 | . | CASSVSGTSTDTQYF | TGTGCCAGCAGCGTTAGCGGTACTAGCACAGATACGCAGTATTTT
TRBJ2-7 | . | TRBV7-9 | . | CASSFASRDWGEQYF | TGTGCCAGCAGCTTTGCGTCCAGGGACTGGGGCGAGCAGTACTTC
TRBJ2-7 | . | TRBV18 | . | CASSPRKANSYEQYF | TGTGCCAGCTCACCACGTAAGGCAAACTCCTACGAGCAGTACTTC
TRBJ1-3 | . | TRBV28 | . | CASSTIGRSGNTIYF | TGTGCCAGCTCGACCATTGGCCGCTCTGGAAACACCATATATTTT
TRBJ2-3 | . | TRBV9 | . | CASSPEALLDTQYF | TGTGCCAGCAGCCCCGAGGCCCTACTAGATACGCAGTATTTT
TRBJ2-7 | . | TRBV4-2 | TRBD1 | CASSPQRGRYEQYF | TGTGCCAGCAGCCCTCAGAGGGGGCGTTACGAGCAGTACTTC
TRBJ1-4 | . | TRBV7-6 | . | CASSLGTVGVGEKLFF | TGTGCCAGCAGCTTAGGGACAGTCGGGGTTGGTGAAAAACTGTTTTTT
TRBJ2-3 | many | TRBV18 | . | CASSPGQGLSDTQYF | TGTGCCAGCTCACCAGGGCAGGGGCTATCAGATACGCAGTATTTT
TRBJ1-6 | few | TRBV5-1 | . | CASRGYNSPLHF | TGCGCCAGCAGAGGATATAATTCACCCCTCCACTTT
TRBJ2-5 | . | TRBV7-3 | TRBD1 | CASSPGQGRGETQYF | TGTGCCAGCAGCCCTGGACAGGGCCGGGGTGAGACCCAGTACTTC